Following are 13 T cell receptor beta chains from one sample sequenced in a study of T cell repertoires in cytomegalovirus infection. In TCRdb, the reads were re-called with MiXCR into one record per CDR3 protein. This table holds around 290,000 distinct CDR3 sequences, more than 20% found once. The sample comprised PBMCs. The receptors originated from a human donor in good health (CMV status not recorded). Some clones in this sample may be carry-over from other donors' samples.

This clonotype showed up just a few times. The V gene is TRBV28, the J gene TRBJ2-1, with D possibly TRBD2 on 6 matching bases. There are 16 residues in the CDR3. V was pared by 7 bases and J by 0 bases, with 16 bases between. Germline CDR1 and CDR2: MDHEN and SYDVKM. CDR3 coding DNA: TGTGCCAGCACCCAAGACGGGGGTGACTCCTACAATGAGCAGTTCTTC. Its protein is CASTQDGGDSYNEQFF.

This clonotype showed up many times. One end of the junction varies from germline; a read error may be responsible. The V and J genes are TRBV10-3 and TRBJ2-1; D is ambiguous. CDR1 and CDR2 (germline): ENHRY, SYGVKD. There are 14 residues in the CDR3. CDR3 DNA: TGTGCCATCAGTGAGTCGACGGCTTACACTGAGCAGTTCTTC. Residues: CAISESTAYTEQFF.

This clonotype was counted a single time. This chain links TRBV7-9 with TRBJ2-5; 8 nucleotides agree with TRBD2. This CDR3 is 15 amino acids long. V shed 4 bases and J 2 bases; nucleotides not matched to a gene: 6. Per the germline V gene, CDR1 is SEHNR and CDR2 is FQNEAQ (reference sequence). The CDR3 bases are TGTGCCAGCAGCTCTCACGGGGGGGCACAAGAGACCCAGTACTTC. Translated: CASSSHGGAQETQYF.

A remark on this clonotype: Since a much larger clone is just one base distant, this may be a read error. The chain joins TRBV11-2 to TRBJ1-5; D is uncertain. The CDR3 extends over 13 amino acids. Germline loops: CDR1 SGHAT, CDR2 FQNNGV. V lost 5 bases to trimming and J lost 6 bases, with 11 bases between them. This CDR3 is CASSMDLSQPQHF. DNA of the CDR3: TGTGCCAGCAGCATGGACCTAAGTCAGCCCCAGCATTTT.

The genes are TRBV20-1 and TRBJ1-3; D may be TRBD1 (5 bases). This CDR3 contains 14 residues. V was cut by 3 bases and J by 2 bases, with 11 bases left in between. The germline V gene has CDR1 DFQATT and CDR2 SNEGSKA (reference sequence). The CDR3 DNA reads TGCAGTGCTAGTGTGCAGGGCCCTGGAAACACCATATATTTT. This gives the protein CSASVQGPGNTIYF.

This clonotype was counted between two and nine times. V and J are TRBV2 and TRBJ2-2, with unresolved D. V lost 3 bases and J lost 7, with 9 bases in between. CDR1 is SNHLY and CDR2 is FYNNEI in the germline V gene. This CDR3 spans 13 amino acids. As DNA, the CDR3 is TGTGCCAGCAGTGATGAAAGGAACGGGGAGCTGTTTTTT. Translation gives CASSDERNGELFF.

The CDR3 loop reads CSARGLAGGSEQFF. In DNA, the CDR3 is TGCAGCGCCCGAGGGCTAGCGGGGGGGAGTGAGCAGTTCTTC. The chain employs TRBV29-1 and TRBJ2-1, with 12 bases matching TRBD2. Germline assignment: CDR1 SQVTM and CDR2 ANQGSEA. The ends lost 7 bases at V and 9 bases at J; junction bases unmatched: 10. There are 14 residues in the CDR3.

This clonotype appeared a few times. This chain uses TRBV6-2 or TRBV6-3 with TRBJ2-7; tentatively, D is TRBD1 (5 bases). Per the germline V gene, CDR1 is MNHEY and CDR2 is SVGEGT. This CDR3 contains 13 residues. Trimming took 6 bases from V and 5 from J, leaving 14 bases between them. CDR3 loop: CASRHDSQNEQYF. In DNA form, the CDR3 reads TGTGCCAGCAGACATGACAGCCAGAACGAGCAGTACTTC.

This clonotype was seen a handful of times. This chain's CDR3 is CAWGGRTYEQYF. The CDR3 region has the DNA TGTGCCTGGGGTGGCCGGACCTACGAGCAGTACTTC. The V and J genes are TRBV30 and TRBJ2-7; no firm D call. Trimming pared 5 bases from V and 2 bases from J, leaving 10 bases between. The CDR3 runs 12 residues. The germline V gene has CDR1 GTSNPN and CDR2 SVGIG (reference sequence).

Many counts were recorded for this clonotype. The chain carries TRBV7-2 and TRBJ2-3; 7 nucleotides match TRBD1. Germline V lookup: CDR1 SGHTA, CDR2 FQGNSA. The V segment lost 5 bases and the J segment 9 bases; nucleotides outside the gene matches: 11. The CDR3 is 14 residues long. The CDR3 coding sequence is TGTGCCAGCAGCCCTTCAAGAGGGGGCGGCACGCAGTATTTT. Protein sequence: CASSPSRGGGTQYF.

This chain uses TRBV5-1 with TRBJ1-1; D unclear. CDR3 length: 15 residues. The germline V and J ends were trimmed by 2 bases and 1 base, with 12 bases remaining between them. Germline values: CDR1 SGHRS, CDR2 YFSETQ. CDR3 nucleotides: TGCGCCAGCAGCTTCGGTACAAACTCGAACACTGAAGCTTTCTTT. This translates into CASSFGTNSNTEAFF.

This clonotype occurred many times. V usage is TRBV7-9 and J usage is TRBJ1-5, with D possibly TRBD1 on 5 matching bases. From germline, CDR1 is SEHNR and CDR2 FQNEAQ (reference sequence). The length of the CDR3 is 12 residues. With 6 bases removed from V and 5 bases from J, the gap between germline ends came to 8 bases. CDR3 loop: CASRDNDQPQHF. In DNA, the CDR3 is TGTGCCAGCAGGGACAACGATCAGCCCCAGCATTTT.

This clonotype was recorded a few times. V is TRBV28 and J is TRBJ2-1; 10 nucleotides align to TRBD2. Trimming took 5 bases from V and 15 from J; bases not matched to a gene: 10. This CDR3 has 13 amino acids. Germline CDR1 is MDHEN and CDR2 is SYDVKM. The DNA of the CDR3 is TGTGCCAGCAGTCCTCTAAGCGGGAGGGCCCTGTTCTTC. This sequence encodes CASSPLSGRALFF.